This TCR beta chain stems from a study of T cell repertoires in cytomegalovirus infection. In the study overall: HLA-C-restricted CMV epitopes, recently identified, and well-studied HLA-B-restricted ones were used by the study. Shared public TCR beta signatures pointed to both CMV infection and a matching HLA type. Notes on the study in general: In two of eight donors, the top clonotype was HLA-C-restricted CMV-specific. CMV carriers with the relevant HLA were identified by cumulative public TCR beta family frequency.

One entry per CDR3 protein, called by TCRdb with MiXCR from the reads. The sample consists of 680,000 or so distinct CDR3 sequences, around a third of them appearing once. This CDR3 is 15 amino acids long. CDR1 MNHNS and CDR2 SASEGT come from the germline V gene. Trimming cost V 8 bases and J 1 base, with 15 bases left between them. This clonotype showed up many times. Its antigen remains unidentified. The chain is built from TRBV6-1 and TRBJ2-1, with D perhaps TRBD2 (5 bases). This material consisted of cultured PBMCs, taken from culture after CMV antigen stimulation. This TCR derives from a human donor in good health (CMV status not recorded). Some clones in this sample may be carry-over from other donors' samples. Written as DNA, the CDR3 is TGTGCCAGCGCACTAGTAGGAAGGTCCTACAATGAGCAGTTCTTC. Translated: CASALVGRSYNEQFF.